This TCR beta chain was found in a study of PD-1 blockade in classical Hodgkin lymphoma. Study-wide results and caveats: It was CD4+ TCR diversity, not CD8+, that rose significantly by C4D1. Complete responders started with a diversity level that resembled newly diagnosed patients at baseline. It was reported that newly diagnosed patients had less baseline TCR diversity than healthy donors.

With V trimmed by 6 bases and J by 7 bases, 8 bases remained unmatched. The CDR3 spans 14 residues. In germline, CDR1 is SGHAT, CDR2 FQDESV (reference sequence). Clones were read by immunoSEQ multiplex PCR, and TCRdb kept only the in-frame ones, dropping some. This repertoire shows roughly 50,000 clones, almost 90% found once; its top ten account for about 15%. About this clone itself: Its antigen is as yet unknown.

Time point meaning: cycle 4 day 1 (C4D1), after less than 7 weeks of nivolumab. Brentuximab vedotin exposure varied, and every patient relapsed after autologous stem cell transplantation. Responses achieved at best were complete response, partial response or progressive disease. V and J are TRBV11-1 and TRBJ1-1; the match to TRBD1 covers 10 bases. This receptor was identified in a human donor with classical Hodgkin lymphoma. The material sequenced was peripheral blood mononuclear cells (PBMCs), taken before the fourth cycle of nivolumab. CDR3 coding DNA: TGTGCCAGCAGACAAGACAGGGGGCCAGGTGAAGCTTTCTTT. As protein: CASRQDRGPGEAFF.